The clone carrying this T cell receptor (beta chain) was picked up a small number of times. What it recognizes is unknown. The record originates from a study of human T cells and chemical hapten exposure. Study at large: Predominantly women, the patients had alopecia areata, totalis or universalis.

Sample time point: pre-sensitization, week 0. Specified treatment: therapeutic diphenylcyclopropenone sensitization with weekly scalp DPC. Overall study results and limits: Against controls, expanded TCRs gave rise to significantly more large CDR3 similarity clusters.

TCRdb re-called the RACE reads through MiXCR, storing one row per CDR3 protein. The sample records more than 250,000 distinct CDR3 sequences, approximately 8% being singletons. This clonotype was sampled from a man aged 18 to 30 with alopecia areata. Some clones in this sample may be carry-over from other donors' samples. Sequencing was performed on whole blood, taken in connection with sensitization to the hapten diphenylcyclopropenone (DPC).

CDR3 DNA: TGTGCCAGCAGCCGAGGACAGACCAACACCGGGGAGCTGTTTTTT. This codes for CASSRGQTNTGELFF. This sequence joins TRBV12-3 or TRBV12-4 and TRBJ2-2; D may be TRBD1 (6 bases). The CDR3 length is 15 residues. V lost 6 bases to trimming and J lost 2 bases, with 13 bases between them.